A single sample is the source of the 27 T cell receptor beta chains below, sequenced in a study of shared clonotypes between healthy human individuals. The repertoire was sequenced with immunoSEQ multiplex PCR; TCRdb's copy has only in-frame clones and lacks some. The table lists 1,500,000 or so clones, around 95% of them singletons. Specimen: naive CD4+ T cells sorted from blood. Subset in this sample: CD45RA+ positively selected. Source of these receptors: a man in his thirties or forties in good health.

The CDR3 sequence is CASRTGVLMMNTEAFF. Written as DNA, the CDR3 is TGCGCCAGCAGGACAGGGGTCCTGATGATGAACACTGAAGCTTTCTTT. The chain employs TRBV5-1 and TRBJ1-1, with 8 bases aligning to TRBD1. Germline assignment: CDR1 SGHRS and CDR2 YFSETQ. The CDR3 sequence is 16 residues long. The V gene end was trimmed by 5 bases and the J gene end by 0 bases; junction bases not matched to a gene: 9.

J is TRBJ2-7 and V is TRBV15; 13 bases are shared with TRBD2. V dropped 0 bases and J dropped 2; count of bases not matched to a gene: 1. The germline V gene has CDR1 LNHNV and CDR2 YYDKDF (reference sequence). The CDR3 sequence is 16 residues long. The CDR3 DNA sequence: TGTGCCACCAGCAGAGACGGGACTAGCGGGACCTACGAGCAGTACTTC. It translates to CATSRDGTSGTYEQYF.

This chain uses TRBV7-9 with TRBJ2-5, with 7 bases lining up with TRBD2. The CDR3 has 18 amino acids. V was pared by 5 bases and J by 0 bases, with 15 bases of the junction left unmatched. Looked up from germline, CDR1 is SEHNR and CDR2 is FQNEAQ (reference sequence). CDR3 residues: CASSRDWSTSRYQETQYF. CDR3 bases: TGTGCCAGCAGCCGAGATTGGTCGACTAGCAGGTACCAAGAGACCCAGTACTTC.

The CDR3 region is CASSVLPVGEQYF. DNA of the CDR3: TGTGCCAGCAGCGTTTTACCTGTGGGGGAGCAGTACTTC. The chain recombines TRBV9 with TRBJ2-7; D uncertain. Trimming removed 2 bases from V and 7 bases from J, with 13 bases in between. The CDR3 has 13 amino acids. CDR1 is SGDLS, CDR2 YYNGEE, per germline.

This rearrangement joins TRBV9 to TRBJ2-1; D ambiguous. CDR1 and CDR2 from the germline V gene are SGDLS and YYNGEE. This CDR3 has 14 amino acids. The V gene lost 0 bases and the J gene lost 7 bases, with 11 bases spanning the gap. The CDR3 DNA reads as TGTGCCAGCAGCGTAGGCGCGACACCAAATGAGCAGTTCTTC. Residues: CASSVGATPNEQFF.

The chain uses TRBV13 and TRBJ1-5; D is unresolved. Between the trimmed V and J ends, which lost 3 bases and 4 bases, there was a span of 16 bases. The CDR3 is 16 amino acids. Germline assignment: CDR1 PRHDT and CDR2 FYEKMQ (reference sequence). The CDR3 nucleotides are TGTGCCAGCAGCTTCGGCGGCGGGAGATTAAATCAGCCCCAGCATTTT. Amino acid sequence: CASSFGGGRLNQPQHF.

This clone was detected once. This chain connects TRBV5-5 to TRBJ2-1, with D perhaps TRBD1 or TRBD2 (5 bases each). Trimming took 4 bases from V and 0 from J, leaving 14 bases between them. Germline values: CDR1 SGHKS, CDR2 YYEKEE (reference sequence). The length of the CDR3 is 16 residues. In DNA, the CDR3 is TGTGCCAGCAGCCCCCGGGGCTCGGGCTCCTACAATGAGCAGTTCTTC. This codes for CASSPRGSGSYNEQFF.

The genes are TRBV6-1 and TRBJ1-5, with 7 bases fitting TRBD1. The germline V gene encodes CDR1 MNHNS and CDR2 SASEGT. The CDR3 totals 16 residues. V lost 1 base to trimming and J lost 7 bases; unmatched junction nucleotides: 10. CDR3 in amino acids: CASSEVLDRAGQPQHF. The CDR3 DNA is TGTGCCAGCAGTGAAGTTCTAGACAGGGCGGGCCAGCCCCAGCATTTT.

The chain is built from TRBV6-5 and TRBJ1-2, with TRBD1 matching over 8 bases. This CDR3 has 16 amino acids. Germline V CDR1 and CDR2: MNHEY, SVGAGI. After removal of 1 base from V and 7 bases from J, the junction contained 11 bases not matched to a gene. The CDR3 reads CASSYFQGAFPSGYTF. The CDR3 bases are TGTGCCAGCAGTTACTTCCAGGGGGCATTCCCCTCTGGCTACACCTTC.

The count of this clone is one. The rearrangement joins TRBV18 to TRBJ2-3; D is possibly TRBD1 (6 bases). CDR3 length: 15 amino acids. The germline V gene encodes CDR1 KGHSH and CDR2 LQKENI. Trimming cost V 3 bases and J 1 base, with 11 bases left between them. CDR3 loop: CASSPGQIRTDTQYF. In nucleotides, the CDR3 is TGTGCCAGCTCACCTGGACAGATCCGCACAGATACGCAGTATTTT.

The chain is built from TRBV7-6 and TRBJ2-2; the D call may be TRBD1 or TRBD2 (5 bases each). CDR1 is SGHVS and CDR2 is FNYEAQ in the germline V gene. The CDR3 has 16 amino acids. V was cut by 5 bases and J by 5 bases, with 18 bases left in between. CDR3 residues: CASSVPPGTRTGELFF. The DNA for the CDR3 is TGTGCCAGCAGCGTACCCCCCGGGACCAGGACCGGGGAGCTGTTTTTT. The variable domain in full, completed from reference TRBV7-6 and TRBJ2-2, reads GAGVSQSPRYKVTKRGQDVALRCDPISGHVSLYWYRQALGQGPEFLTYFNYEAQQDKSGLPNDRFSAERPEGSISTLTIQRTEQRDSAMYRCASSVPPGTRTGELFFGEGSRLTVL.

The gene calls are TRBV7-9 and TRBJ2-7; a possible D gene is TRBD1 (5 bases). Germline-derived CDR1 and CDR2 are SEHNR and FQNEAQ (reference sequence). This CDR3 contains 13 residues. V was clipped by 5 bases and J by 3 bases, with 11 bases between them. The CDR3 region has the DNA TGTGCCAGCAGCCTGGACATAGACTACGAGCAGTACTTC. Protein product: CASSLDIDYEQYF. Based on the CDR3 plus reference TRBV7-9 and TRBJ2-7, the full variable domain is DTGVSQNPRHKITKRGQNVTFRCDPISEHNRLYWYRQTLGQGPEFLTYFQNEAQLEKSRLLSDRFSAERPKGSFSTLEIQRTEQGDSAMYLCASSLDIDYEQYFGPGTRLTVT.

The chain joins TRBV5-1 to TRBJ1-3; D is undetermined. V was pared by 5 bases and J by 0 bases, with 12 bases between. CDR3 size: 15 residues. Germline V gene sequence: CDR1 SGHRS, CDR2 YFSETQ. CDR3 protein: CASRHSQSSGNTIYF. CDR3 nucleotides: TGCGCCAGCAGACATAGTCAGAGCTCTGGAAACACCATATATTTT. Using reference TRBV5-1 and TRBJ1-3 for the parts outside the CDR3, the full variable domain is KAGVTQTPRYLIKTRGQQVTLSCSPISGHRSVSWYQQTPGQGLQFLFEYFSETQRNKGNFPGRFSGRQFSNSRSEMNVSTLELGDSALYLCASRHSQSSGNTIYFGEGSWLTVV.

The rearrangement uses TRBV6-1 and TRBJ2-4; 9 nucleotides line up with TRBD1. The CDR3 is made up of 12 amino acids. Germline V CDR1 and CDR2: MNHNS, SASEGT. J was trimmed by 8 bases and V by 6 bases; bases with no gene match: 2. CDR3 DNA sequence: TGTGCCAGCAGGGACAGGGGAGACATTCAGTACTTC. Protein: CASRDRGDIQYF.

The chain couples TRBV10-1 to TRBJ2-1, with 7 bases that match TRBD1. There are 16 residues in the CDR3. V was pared by 5 bases and J by 10 bases, with 17 bases of the junction left unmatched. The germline V gene has CDR1 WNHNN and CDR2 SYGVQD (reference sequence). The CDR3 DNA is TGCGCCAGCAGTCGCGTTTGGGGGACAGCCAGGGGGGAGCAGTTCTTC. Its protein is CASSRVWGTARGEQFF.

The gene calls are TRBV5-6 and TRBJ2-5, with 9 bases that match TRBD1. V lost 0 bases to trimming and J lost 2 bases; unmatched junction nucleotides: 5. Germline CDR1 and CDR2: SGHDT and YYEEEE. The CDR3 is 16 residues long. The CDR3 nucleotides are TGTGCCAGCAGCTTGGCTAGGGGACAGGGACAAGAGACCCAGTACTTC. It specifies CASSLARGQGQETQYF. Full variable domain (rest looked up from reference TRBV5-6 and TRBJ2-5): DAGVTQSPTHLIKTRGQQVTLRCSPKSGHDTVSWYQQALGQGPQFIFQYYEEEERQRGNFPDRFSGHQFPNYSSELNVNALLLGDSALYLCASSLARGQGQETQYFGPGTRLLVL.

A remark on this clone: The sample has other DNA sequences that encode this CDR3 too. The rearrangement uses TRBV7-2 and TRBJ2-3, with 9 bases identical to TRBD2. CDR1 is SGHTA, CDR2 FQGNSA, per germline. J lost 4 bases, V lost 1 base, and 0 bases had no gene match. CDR3 length equals 14 residues. The CDR3 sequence: CASSLGLAADTQYF. CDR3 coding DNA: TGTGCCAGCAGCTTAGGACTAGCGGCAGATACGCAGTATTTT.

The rearrangement uses TRBV10-3 and TRBJ2-1, with 7 bases identical to TRBD1. V dropped 6 bases and J dropped 10; count of bases not matched to a gene: 12. This CDR3 contains 14 residues. Per the germline V gene, CDR1 is ENHRY and CDR2 is SYGVKD. This chain's CDR3 is CAISGNRGYSEQFF. The CDR3 nucleotides read TGTGCCATCAGCGGTAACAGGGGTTATTCGGAGCAGTTCTTC.

This chain uses TRBV7-2 with TRBJ2-7; no definite D call. Trimming removed 4 bases at V and 3 bases at J, with 10 bases between. The CDR3 totals 13 residues. Germline values: CDR1 SGHTA, CDR2 FQGNSA. CDR3 amino acids: CASSSPFDYEQYF. The CDR3 DNA follows: TGTGCCAGCAGCTCCCCCTTCGACTACGAGCAGTACTTC. The full variable domain, completed using reference TRBV7-2 and TRBJ2-7, is GAGVSQSPSNKVTEKGKDVELRCDPISGHTALYWYRQSLGQGLEFLIYFQGNSAPDKSGLPSDRFSAERTGGSVSTLTIQRTQQEDSAVYLCASSSPFDYEQYFGPGTRLTVT.

The chain uses TRBV15 and TRBJ2-3; unclear D gene. CDR3 length equals 15 residues. V was clipped by 1 base and J by 2 bases, with 10 bases between them. Germline CDR1 is LNHNV and CDR2 is YYDKDF (reference sequence). Written as DNA, the CDR3 is TGTGCCACCAGCAGAGTACCGGCCAACACAGATACGCAGTATTTT. Protein: CATSRVPANTDTQYF.

DNA for the CDR3: TGCGCCAGCAGCTTGGGGAACGGGTGGTATGGCTACACCTTC. Translating gives CASSLGNGWYGYTF. The chain recombines TRBV5-1 with TRBJ1-2; D is ambiguous. There are 14 residues in the CDR3. Germline loops: CDR1 SGHRS, CDR2 YFSETQ. Trimming removed 0 bases from V and 5 bases from J, with 11 bases in between.

The rearrangement links TRBV14 to TRBJ1-3, with D unclear. Per the germline V gene, CDR1 is SGHDN and CDR2 is FVKESK. V was pared by 1 base and J by 4 bases, with 14 bases between. The CDR3 sequence is 16 residues long. The CDR3 region has the DNA TGTGCCAGCAGCCAAGGAGTTTGGCCAGGCGGAAACACCATATATTTT. Translation: CASSQGVWPGGNTIYF.

The chain employs TRBV7-2 and TRBJ2-1, with 9 nucleotides matching TRBD2. V gave up 4 bases and J gave up 5 bases; unmatched junction bases: 15. Germline values: CDR1 SGHTA, CDR2 FQGNSA. The CDR3 totals 18 residues. The CDR3 sequence: CASSSPGGREGRNNEQFF. CDR3 in DNA: TGTGCCAGCAGCTCCCCCGGAGGGCGGGAGGGCAGAAACAATGAGCAGTTCTTC.

The chain recombines TRBV18 with TRBJ2-7, with D uncertain. The CDR3 has 12 residues. The V end was cut by 0 bases, the J end by 11 bases, with 11 bases between. The germline V gene encodes CDR1 KGHSH and CDR2 LQKENI. CDR3 region: CASSPPMGEKYF. Written as DNA, the CDR3 is TGTGCCAGCTCACCACCGATGGGTGAGAAGTACTTC. The complete variable domain, with remaining parts taken from reference TRBV18 and TRBJ2-7, reads NAGVMQNPRHLVRRRGQEARLRCSPMKGHSHVYWYRQLPEEGLKFMVYLQKENIIDESGMPKERFSAEFPKEGPSILRIQQVVRGDSAAYFCASSPPMGEKYFGPGTRLTVT.

V usage is TRBV29-1 and J usage is TRBJ1-1; no reliable D call. This CDR3 comprises 13 residues. Germline V gene lookup returns CDR1 SQVTM and CDR2 ANQGSEA. Trimming cost V 6 bases and J 4 bases, with 15 bases left between them. The CDR3 coding sequence is TGCAGCGTCCTCCCGTTAACCGGCACTGAAGCTTTCTTT. It is translated as CSVLPLTGTEAFF.

The chain carries TRBV27 and TRBJ2-3; D not resolved. The CDR3 loop spans 14 amino acids. CDR1 and CDR2 (germline): MNHEY, SMNVEV (reference sequence). The V end was cut by 6 bases, the J end by 2 bases, with 12 bases between. DNA of the CDR3: TGTGCCAGCAGCCCTCCCGTTCTCACAGATACGCAGTATTTT. Translated, it gives CASSPPVLTDTQYF.

This clone came up once. V gene TRBV23-1 combines with J gene TRBJ2-7, with a possible D match to TRBD1 (6 bases). TRBV23-1 is flagged as an ORF with uncertain function. The V gene lost 3 bases and the J gene lost 3 bases, with 12 bases spanning the gap. The CDR3 is made up of 14 amino acids. CDR3 amino acids: CASSHSGDGYEQYF. Here the CDR3 DNA reads TGCGCCAGCAGTCACTCAGGGGATGGCTACGAGCAGTACTTC.